Below, 5 T cell receptor beta chains from the same sample are listed, as sequenced in a study of beta chain features in type 1 diabetes. TCRB transcripts that were expressed got sequenced, as all of the isolated RNA had been reverse transcribed. Sequencing was performed with immunoSEQ multiplex PCR; in TCRdb, only in-frame clones are kept and a portion is missing. The table lists about 620,000 clones, about 14% of them singletons. The source material was naive CD4+ T cells from blood. The source is a man aged 18 to 29 in good health.

The chain employs TRBV30 and TRBJ2-2; tentatively, D is TRBD2 (5 bases). Trimming stripped 6 bases from V and 2 bases from J, with 13 bases between. This CDR3 is 14 amino acids long. In germline, CDR1 is GTSNPN, CDR2 SVGIG (reference sequence). CDR3 nucleotide sequence: TGTGCCTGTCCCCCCGGAGGAAACACCGGGGAGCTGTTTTTT. As protein: CACPPGGNTGELFF. Complete variable domain (other parts from reference TRBV30 and TRBJ2-2): SQTIHQWPATLVQPVGSPLSLECTVEGTSNPNLYWYRQAAGRGLQLLFYSVGIGQISSEVPQNLSASRPQDRQFILSSKKLLLSDSGFYLCACPPGGNTGELFFGEGSRLTVL.

This clone has a handful of counts. The chain uses TRBV5-1 and TRBJ2-6; tentatively, D is TRBD1 (5 bases). Germline CDR1 reads SGHRS; CDR2 reads YFSETQ. The CDR3 runs to 17 residues. Trimming took off 0 bases at V and 3 bases at J, with 13 bases between the two ends. CDR3 nucleotides: TGCGCCAGCAGCTTGGCAGGGCAGGTGTTTGGGGCCAACGTCCTGACTTTC. Translated, it gives CASSLAGQVFGANVLTF. Using reference TRBV5-1 and TRBJ2-6 for the parts outside the CDR3, the full variable domain is KAGVTQTPRYLIKTRGQQVTLSCSPISGHRSVSWYQQTPGQGLQFLFEYFSETQRNKGNFPGRFSGRQFSNSRSEMNVSTLELGDSALYLCASSLAGQVFGANVLTFGAGSRLTVL.

The chain combines TRBV2 with TRBJ2-5, with TRBD1 matching 8 bases. V was clipped by 4 bases and J by 5 bases; unmatched bases: 12. This CDR3 comprises 16 residues. Germline CDR1 SNHLY, CDR2 FYNNEI. CDR3 protein: CASSGQDREGGETQYF. The CDR3 DNA is TGTGCCAGCAGTGGCCAGGACAGGGAAGGTGGGGAGACCCAGTACTTC.

This clone was counted only a few times. This rearrangement joins TRBV9 to TRBJ2-5, with 12 positions matching TRBD1. The CDR3 has 17 amino acids. From germline, CDR1 is SGDLS and CDR2 YYNGEE. Trimming at V came to 1 base and at J to 5 bases, leaving 9 bases not matched to a gene. The CDR3 region has the DNA TGTGCCAGCAGCGTAAATGGGGACAGGGGGCTCTCCGAGACCCAGTACTTC. This translates into CASSVNGDRGLSETQYF.

This clone was seen a few times. Here the CDR3 reads CSVEVRGGSYEQYF. CDR3 nucleotide sequence: TGCAGCGTTGAAGTCCGCGGCGGCTCCTACGAGCAGTACTTC. The chain employs TRBV29-1 and TRBJ2-7, with no clear D. The CDR3 has 14 residues. Germline CDR1 reads SQVTM; CDR2 reads ANQGSEA. Trimming stripped 1 base from V and 0 bases from J, with 10 bases between.